The clone carrying this T cell receptor beta chain was counted between two and nine times. Its matching antigen is unknown. Libraries were prepared by immunoSEQ multiplex PCR; TCRdb keeps only in-frame clonotypes and omits some of them. Of about 110,000 clones in the sample, approximately 90% are singletons; the top ten hold roughly 2.5%. This CDR3 comprises 16 residues. Germline V gene sequence: CDR1 LGHDT, CDR2 YNNKEL (reference sequence). With 2 bases clipped from V and 6 bases from J, the junction kept 9 bases outside the gene matches. The data are from a study of T cell responses to AZD1222 COVID-19 vaccine. Broader study findings: Spike-specific TCR breadth and depth grew following two AZD1222 doses. Researchers report vaccine-associated CD4 TCRs spanning spike, with dominance at 160-218 and 743-854.

The origin of this receptor is an adult who received the AZD1222 COVID-19 vaccine. The V call is TRBV3-1 (or the pseudogene TRBV3-2), the J call TRBJ1-2, with 10 bases identical to TRBD1. The sample was peripheral blood, taken 28 days after the second AZD1222 dose. CDR3 sequence (DNA): TGTGCCAGCAGCCAATGGACAGGGGGGAATATCCATGGCTACACCTTC. It encodes CASSQWTGGNIHGYTF.